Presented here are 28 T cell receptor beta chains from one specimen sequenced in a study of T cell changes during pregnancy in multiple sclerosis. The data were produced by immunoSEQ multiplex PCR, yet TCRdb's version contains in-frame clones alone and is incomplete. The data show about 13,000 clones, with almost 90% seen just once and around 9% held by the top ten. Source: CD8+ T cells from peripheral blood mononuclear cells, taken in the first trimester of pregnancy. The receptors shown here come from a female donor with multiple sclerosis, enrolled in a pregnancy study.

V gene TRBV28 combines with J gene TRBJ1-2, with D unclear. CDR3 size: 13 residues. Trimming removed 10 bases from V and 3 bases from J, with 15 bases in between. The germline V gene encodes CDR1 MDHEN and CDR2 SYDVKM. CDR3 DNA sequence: TGTGCCACCCCCTCCGAGGCTGACTATGGCTACACCTTC. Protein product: CATPSEADYGYTF.

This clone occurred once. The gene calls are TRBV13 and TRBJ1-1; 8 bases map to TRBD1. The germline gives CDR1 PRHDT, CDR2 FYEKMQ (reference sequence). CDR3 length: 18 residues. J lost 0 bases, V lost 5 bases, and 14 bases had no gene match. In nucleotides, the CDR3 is TGTGCCAGCAGCCCCGGCCAGGGGGCCTTTAACATGAACACTGAAGCTTTCTTT. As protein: CASSPGQGAFNMNTEAFF.

In DNA form, the CDR3 reads TGTGCCAGCAGCCCGCGAGAGGCCCCCTACGAGCAGTACTTC. Residues: CASSPREAPYEQYF. The chain is built from TRBV7-9 and TRBJ2-7; D unclear. The CDR3 spans 14 residues. V lost 5 bases to trimming and J lost 2 bases, with 13 bases between them. Germline CDR1 SEHNR, CDR2 FQNEAQ (reference sequence). Using reference TRBV7-9 and TRBJ2-7 for the parts outside the CDR3, the full variable domain is DTGVSQNPRHKITKRGQNVTFRCDPISEHNRLYWYRQTLGQGPEFLTYFQNEAQLEKSRLLSDRFSAERPKGSFSTLEIQRTEQGDSAMYLCASSPREAPYEQYFGPGTRLTVT.

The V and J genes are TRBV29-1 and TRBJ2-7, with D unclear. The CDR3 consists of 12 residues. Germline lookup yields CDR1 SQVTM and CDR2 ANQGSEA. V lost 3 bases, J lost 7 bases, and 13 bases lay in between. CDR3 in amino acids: CSVENLTGEQYF. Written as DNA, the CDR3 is TGCAGCGTTGAGAACCTAACCGGGGAGCAGTACTTC.

In DNA form, the CDR3 reads TGTGCCTGGGGTGACAGCTACGAGCAGTACTTC. It specifies CAWGDSYEQYF. The gene calls are TRBV30 and TRBJ2-7, with D maybe TRBD1 (5 bases). Germline values: CDR1 GTSNPN, CDR2 SVGIG (reference sequence). This CDR3 is built from 11 residues. V was pared by 5 bases and J by 3 bases, with 8 bases between.

The DNA for the CDR3 is TGTGCCAGCAGCTCATCCGGGACTAGCGGGGGATATACGCAGTATTTT. Translation: CASSSSGTSGGYTQYF. The V and J genes are TRBV27 and TRBJ2-3; 14 bases fit TRBD2. The germline V gene encodes CDR1 MNHEY and CDR2 SMNVEV (reference sequence). Unmatched junction bases numbered 9, after V lost 6 bases and J lost 7 bases. The CDR3 loop spans 16 amino acids.

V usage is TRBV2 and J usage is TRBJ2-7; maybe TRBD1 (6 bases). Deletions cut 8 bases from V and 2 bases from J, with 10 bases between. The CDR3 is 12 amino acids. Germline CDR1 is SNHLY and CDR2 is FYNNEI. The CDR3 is CASWGTTYEQYF. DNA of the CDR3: TGTGCCAGCTGGGGGACAACCTACGAGCAGTACTTC.

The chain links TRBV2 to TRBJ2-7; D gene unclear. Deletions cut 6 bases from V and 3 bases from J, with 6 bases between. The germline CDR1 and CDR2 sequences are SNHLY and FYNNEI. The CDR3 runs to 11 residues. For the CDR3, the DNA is TGTGCCAGCAGGTTTATCTACGAGCAGTACTTC. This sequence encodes CASRFIYEQYF.

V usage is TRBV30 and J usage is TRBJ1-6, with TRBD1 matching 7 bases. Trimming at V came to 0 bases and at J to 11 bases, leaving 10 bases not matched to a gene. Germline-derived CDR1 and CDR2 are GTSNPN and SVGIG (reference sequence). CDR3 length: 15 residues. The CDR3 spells CAWSVRDRDIAPLHF. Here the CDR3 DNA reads TGTGCCTGGAGTGTACGAGACAGGGATATTGCACCCCTCCACTTT.

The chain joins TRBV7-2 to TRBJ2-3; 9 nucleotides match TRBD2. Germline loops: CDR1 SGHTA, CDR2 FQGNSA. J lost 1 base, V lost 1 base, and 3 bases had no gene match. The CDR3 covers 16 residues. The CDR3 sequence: CASSLEGGGGTDTQYF. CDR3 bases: TGTGCCAGCAGCTTAGAGGGCGGGGGGGGCACAGATACGCAGTATTTT.

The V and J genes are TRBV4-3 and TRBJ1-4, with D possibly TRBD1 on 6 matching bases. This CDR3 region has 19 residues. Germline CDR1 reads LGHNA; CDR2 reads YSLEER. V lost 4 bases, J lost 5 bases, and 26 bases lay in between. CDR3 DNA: TGCGCCAGCAGCCGTCTGACAGGCCAACCAAAGGGCTTCAATGAAAAACTGTTTTTT. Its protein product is CASSRLTGQPKGFNEKLFF.

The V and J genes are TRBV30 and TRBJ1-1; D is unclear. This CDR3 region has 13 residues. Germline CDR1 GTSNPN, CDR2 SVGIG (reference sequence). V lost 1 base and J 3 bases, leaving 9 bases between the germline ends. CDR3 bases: TGTGCCTGGAGTGGGAACAGTTACACTGAAGCTTTCTTT. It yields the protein CAWSGNSYTEAFF.

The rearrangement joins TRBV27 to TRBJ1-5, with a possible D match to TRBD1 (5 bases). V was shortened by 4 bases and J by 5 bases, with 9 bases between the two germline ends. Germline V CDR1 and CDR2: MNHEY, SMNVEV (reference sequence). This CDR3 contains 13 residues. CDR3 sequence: CASSSGGDQPQHF. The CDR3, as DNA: TGTGCCAGCAGTTCGGGAGGGGATCAGCCCCAGCATTTT.

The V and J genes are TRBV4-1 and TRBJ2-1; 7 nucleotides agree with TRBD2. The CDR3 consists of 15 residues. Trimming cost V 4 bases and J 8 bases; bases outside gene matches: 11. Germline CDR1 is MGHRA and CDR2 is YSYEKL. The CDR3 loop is CASSPSGGGGDEQFF. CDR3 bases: TGCGCCAGCAGCCCATCGGGTGGGGGAGGGGATGAGCAGTTCTTC.

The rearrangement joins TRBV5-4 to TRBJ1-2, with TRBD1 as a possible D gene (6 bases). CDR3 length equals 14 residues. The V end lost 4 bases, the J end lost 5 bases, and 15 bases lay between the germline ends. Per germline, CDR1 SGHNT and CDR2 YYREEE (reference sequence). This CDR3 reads CASSPIGQGYGYTF. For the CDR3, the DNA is TGTGCCAGCAGCCCGATCGGGCAGGGGTATGGCTACACCTTC.

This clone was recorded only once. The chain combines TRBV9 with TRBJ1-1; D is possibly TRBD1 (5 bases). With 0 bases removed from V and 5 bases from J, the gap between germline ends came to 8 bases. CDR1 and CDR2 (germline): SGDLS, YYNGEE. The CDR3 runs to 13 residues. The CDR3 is CASSVGGETEAFF. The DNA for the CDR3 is TGTGCCAGCAGCGTAGGGGGGGAAACTGAAGCTTTCTTT. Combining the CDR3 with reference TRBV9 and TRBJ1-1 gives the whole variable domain DSGVTQTPKHLITATGQRVTLRCSPRSGDLSVYWYQQSLDQGLQFLIQYYNGEERAKGNILERFSAQQFPDLHSELNLSSLELGDSALYFCASSVGGETEAFFGQGTRLTVV.

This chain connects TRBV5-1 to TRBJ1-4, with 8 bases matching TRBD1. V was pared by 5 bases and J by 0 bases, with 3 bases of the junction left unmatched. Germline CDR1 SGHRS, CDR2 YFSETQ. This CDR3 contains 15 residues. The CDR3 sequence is CASSQDRATNEKLFF. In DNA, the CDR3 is TGCGCCAGCAGTCAGGACAGGGCAACTAATGAAAAACTGTTTTTT.

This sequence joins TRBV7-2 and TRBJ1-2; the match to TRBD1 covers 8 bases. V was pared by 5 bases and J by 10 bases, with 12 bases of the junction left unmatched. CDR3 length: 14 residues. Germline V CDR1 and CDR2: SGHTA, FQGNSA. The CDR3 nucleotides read TGTGCCAGCAGCACAGGGGGGGGGCTCTGGAACTACACCTTC. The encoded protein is CASSTGGGLWNYTF.

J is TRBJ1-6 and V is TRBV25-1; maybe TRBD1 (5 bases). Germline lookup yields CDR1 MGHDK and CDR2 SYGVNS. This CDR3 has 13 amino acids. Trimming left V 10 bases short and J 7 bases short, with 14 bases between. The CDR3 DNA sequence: TGTGCCACCGCGGGACTGTCCAATTCACCCCTCCACTTT. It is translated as CATAGLSNSPLHF.

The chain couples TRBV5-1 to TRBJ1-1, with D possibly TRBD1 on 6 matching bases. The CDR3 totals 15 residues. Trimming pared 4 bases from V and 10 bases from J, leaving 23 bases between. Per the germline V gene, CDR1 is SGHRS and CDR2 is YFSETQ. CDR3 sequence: CASSANREGHSGAFF. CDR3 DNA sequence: TGCGCCAGCAGCGCCAACAGGGAAGGTCACTCGGGAGCTTTCTTT.

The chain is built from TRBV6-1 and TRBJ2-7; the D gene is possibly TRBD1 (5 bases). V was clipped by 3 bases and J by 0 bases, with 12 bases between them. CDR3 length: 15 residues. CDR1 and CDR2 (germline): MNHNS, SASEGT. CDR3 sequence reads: CASSDGASGSYEQYF. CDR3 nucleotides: TGTGCCAGCAGTGATGGGGCGTCGGGCTCCTACGAGCAGTACTTC.

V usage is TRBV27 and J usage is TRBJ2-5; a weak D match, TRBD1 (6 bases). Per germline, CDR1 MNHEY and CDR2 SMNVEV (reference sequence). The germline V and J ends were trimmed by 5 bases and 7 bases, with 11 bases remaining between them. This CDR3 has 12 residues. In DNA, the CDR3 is TGTGCCAGCAGTCCACAGGGAAGGACCCAGTACTTC. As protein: CASSPQGRTQYF.

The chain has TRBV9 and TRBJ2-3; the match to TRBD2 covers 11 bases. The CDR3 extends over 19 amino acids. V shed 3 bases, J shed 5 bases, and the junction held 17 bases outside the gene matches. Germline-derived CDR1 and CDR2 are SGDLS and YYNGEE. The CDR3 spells CASSGLLAGVTSNRDTQYF. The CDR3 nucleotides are TGTGCCAGCAGCGGGTTACTAGCGGGGGTCACCTCCAACCGAGATACGCAGTATTTT.

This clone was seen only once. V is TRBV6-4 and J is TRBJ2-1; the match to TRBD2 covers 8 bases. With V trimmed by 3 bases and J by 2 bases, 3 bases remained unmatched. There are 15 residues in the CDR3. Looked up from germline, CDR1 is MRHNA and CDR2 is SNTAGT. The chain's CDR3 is CASSESGGPYNEQFF. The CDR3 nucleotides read TGTGCCAGCAGTGAAAGCGGGGGCCCCTACAATGAGCAGTTCTTC.

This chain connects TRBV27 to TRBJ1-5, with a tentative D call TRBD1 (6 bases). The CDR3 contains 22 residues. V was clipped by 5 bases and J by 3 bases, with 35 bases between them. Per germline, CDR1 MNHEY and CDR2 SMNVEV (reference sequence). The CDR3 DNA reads TGTGCCAGCAGTAATATCCCTTTAATAGGGGGATCTCGGGCATATACCAATCAGCCCCAGCATTTT. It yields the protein CASSNIPLIGGSRAYTNQPQHF.

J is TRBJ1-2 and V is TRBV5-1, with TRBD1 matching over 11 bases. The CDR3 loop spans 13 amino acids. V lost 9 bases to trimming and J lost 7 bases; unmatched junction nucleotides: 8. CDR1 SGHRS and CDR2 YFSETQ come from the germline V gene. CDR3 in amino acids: CAIRTGGAFGYTF. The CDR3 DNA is TGCGCCATAAGGACAGGGGGCGCGTTTGGCTACACCTTC.

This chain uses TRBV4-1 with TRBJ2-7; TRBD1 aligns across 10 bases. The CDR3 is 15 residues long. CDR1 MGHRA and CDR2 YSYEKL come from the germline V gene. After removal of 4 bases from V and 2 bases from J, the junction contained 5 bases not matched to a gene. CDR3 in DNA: TGCGCCAGCAGCCCCCGGGACAGGGGAGCCTACGAGCAGTACTTC. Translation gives CASSPRDRGAYEQYF.

CDR3 protein: CASSQAGSAGNEQFF. The CDR3 DNA reads TGCGCCAGCAGCCAAGCGGGGTCCGCGGGTAATGAGCAGTTCTTC. V and J are TRBV4-1 and TRBJ2-1, with D perhaps matching TRBD2 (5 bases). The V gene lost 1 base and the J gene lost 7 bases, with 14 bases spanning the gap. The CDR3 is 15 residues long. Germline V lookup: CDR1 MGHRA, CDR2 YSYEKL.